The entry below describes one T cell receptor beta chain. Its specific antigen is unknown. Base qualities are missing; no much larger clone stands one base away. The data were taken from a study of T cells in Graves' hyperthyroidism and ophthalmopathy (dated by TCRdb to the late 2010s). Study-level background: Peripheral blood samples were taken at initial diagnosis, before any treatment was given. TCR V-J signatures able to tell the groups apart were searched for in a discovery cohort of 90 to 100 patients, of whom roughly 42 had Graves' ophthalmopathy and about 60 had stable Graves' hyperthyroidism. An independent validation cohort of around 19 hyperthyroidism patients and 17 patients who later progressed to ophthalmopathy tested prospective prediction of ophthalmopathy. The approximately 100 discovery patients were randomly divided into training and test sets at a 7:3 ratio. In about 6 Graves' hyperthyroidism patients, the study also compared T-cell repertoires from thyroid tissue with T-cell repertoires from blood. After blood sampling, hyperthyroidism patients were treated with methimazole at a starting dose of 30 mg daily, and ophthalmopathy patients were treated with high-dose intravenous methylprednisolone. The paper reports TCR Vbeta CDR3 sequencing of about 140 peripheral blood samples: around 41 ophthalmopathy, over 70 hyperthyroidism and some 17 progressor patients.

In the ophthalmopathy patients, disease was moderately to severely active, with a Clinical Activity Score of 3 or more, a NOSPECS grade of 4 or more, and a duration of less than 3 months. The study excluded patients with uncontrolled infections, other autoimmune diseases, pregnancy or lactation. Clinical symptoms, serum thyroxine and TRAb, thyroid ultrasound, and orbital computed tomography formed the basis for the diagnoses. PBMCs were separated from under 12 ml of fresh peripheral blood using Ficoll-Paque density gradient centrifugation. Total RNA was extracted with Trizol reagent, and quality was checked on an Agilent 2100 Bioanalyzer. Amplification of TCR beta CDR3 regions was carried out from RNA transcripts. A first-round RT-PCR of the TCR CDR3 used the HTBI primer set with the Qiagen OneStep RT-PCR kit. A second multiplex PCR round built the libraries, followed by size selection and purification. Sequencing of the libraries was done on an Illumina HiSeq2000 using paired-end 100 bp reads. On the authors' methods: Raw data were processed with SOAPnuke, discarding reads with adapters, uncalled bases, mean Phred below 15, or no exact constant-primer or identifier match. COPE v1.2.5 was used to merge the high-quality paired reads, and each unique nucleotide sequence was defined as a clonotype. Clonotypes were aligned to IMGT TRBV, TRBD and TRBJ reference segments using MiTCR v1.1. Analysis was restricted to V-J combinations with a frequency above 0.0001, which covered 99.2% of repertoires. A TCS score was defined as the ratio of F50 (clonal expansion) to E x V (chaos), with BLOSUM62-based TCRdist applied between CDR3 peptides within each V-J. Welch's t-statistics and random forest reduced fewer than 600 V-J features to about 13, which were used in a naive Bayes classifier (R e1071). In TCRdb, the public reads were trimmed at Q25 with fastp and aligned with MiXCR, with productive beta chains retained. CDR3 protein duplicates are merged, each entry listing the most common genes and DNA. TCRdb's processing, not the authors', yielded these V and J calls. Present in this sample are 700,000 or so distinct CDR3 sequences, approximately 14% of which were seen just once. Around an eighth of the sample lies in the top ten.

The full study reports these points: Most expanded thyroid clonotypes (frequency above 0.001) were also detected in blood, suggesting blood repertoires may reflect thyroid immune responses. In validation, progression to ophthalmopathy was predicted by the model with about 70% sensitivity and 72.22% specificity, a median of around 6.5 months before onset. In cross-validation, a model built on a 13 V-J signature told ophthalmopathy apart from stable hyperthyroidism with approximately 91% sensitivity and about 81% specificity, and in testing the same model reached 80%/75%. No statistical method was used to set the sample size in advance, and investigators knew the group allocation.

The CDR3, cysteine through phenylalanine, is 17 amino acids long. Just the 51-base CDR3 DNA is kept, in frame starting at base 1. The germline V gene provides CDR1 SNHLY and CDR2 FYNNEI. Trimming takes 5 bases off V and 0 bases off J; junction bases not matched to a gene: 5. Sequenced input: blood. The chain uses TRBV2 and TRBJ1-5, with 12 bases in between that match TRBD1. The receptor's source is a woman aged 45 to 65 with Graves' ophthalmopathy. The CDR3 has the sequence CASSRDRGRRSNQPQHF. The DNA sequence reads TGTGCCAGCAGTCGGGACAGGGGGCGGCGTAGCAATCAGCCCCAGCATTTT.